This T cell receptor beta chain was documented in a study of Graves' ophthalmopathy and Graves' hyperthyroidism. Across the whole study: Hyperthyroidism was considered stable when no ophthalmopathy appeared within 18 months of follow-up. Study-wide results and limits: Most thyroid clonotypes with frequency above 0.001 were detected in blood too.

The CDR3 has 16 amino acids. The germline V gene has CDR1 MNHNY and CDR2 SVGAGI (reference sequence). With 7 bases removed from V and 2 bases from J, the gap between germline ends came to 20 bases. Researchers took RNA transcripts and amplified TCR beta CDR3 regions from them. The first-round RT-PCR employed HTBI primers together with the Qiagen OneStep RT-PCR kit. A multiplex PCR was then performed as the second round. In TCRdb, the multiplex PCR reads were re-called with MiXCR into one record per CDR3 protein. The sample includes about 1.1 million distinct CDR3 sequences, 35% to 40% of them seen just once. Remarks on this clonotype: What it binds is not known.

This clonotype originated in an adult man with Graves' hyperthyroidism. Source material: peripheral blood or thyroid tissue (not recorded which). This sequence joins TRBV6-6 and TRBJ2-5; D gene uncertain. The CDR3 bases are TGTGCCAGCAATCCCCTTGTTAAGGGTTGGCAAGAGACCCAGTACTTC. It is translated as CASNPLVKGWQETQYF.